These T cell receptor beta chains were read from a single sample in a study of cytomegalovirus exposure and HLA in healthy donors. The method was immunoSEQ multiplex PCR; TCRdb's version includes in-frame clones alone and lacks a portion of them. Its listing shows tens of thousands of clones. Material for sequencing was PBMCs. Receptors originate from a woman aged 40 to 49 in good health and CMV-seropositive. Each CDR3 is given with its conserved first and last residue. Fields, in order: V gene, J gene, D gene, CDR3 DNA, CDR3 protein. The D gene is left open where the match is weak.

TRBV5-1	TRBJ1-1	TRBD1	TGCGCCAGCAGTCCAGGGGGGACTGAAGCTTTCTTT	CASSPGGTEAFF
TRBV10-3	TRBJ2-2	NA	TGTGCCTCCGCCTCCGGCGGCGCGAACACCGGGGAGCTGTTTTTT	CASASGGANTGELFF
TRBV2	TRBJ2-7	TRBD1	TGTGCCAGCAGTGGAGACAGGGTTGACGAGCAGTACTTC	CASSGDRVDEQYF
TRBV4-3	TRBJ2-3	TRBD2	TGCGCCAGCAGCCAGGGGACTAGTTTTGCAGATACGCAGTATTTT	CASSQGTSFADTQYF
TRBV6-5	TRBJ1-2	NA	TGTGCCAGCAGGGAAAGCGTAGGCTATGGCTACACCTTC	CASRESVGYGYTF
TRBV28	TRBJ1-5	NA	TGTGCCAGCAGTTTATCCACAGTATATAGCAATCAGCCCCAGCATTTT	CASSLSTVYSNQPQHF
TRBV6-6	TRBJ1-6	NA	TGTGCCAGCAGTTTCCTTCGGGGGGGTAGTTCACCCCTCCACTTT	CASSFLRGGSSPLHF
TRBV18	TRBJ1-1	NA	TGTGCCAGCTCTGGGGCAGGGTCCGCGAACACTGAAGCTTTCTTT	CASSGAGSANTEAFF
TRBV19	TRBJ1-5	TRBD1	TGTGCCAGTAGTATTGGGACAGGGGAAGCGGGACAGCCCCAGCATTTT	CASSIGTGEAGQPQHF
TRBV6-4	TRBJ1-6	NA	TGTGCCAGCGGGGACACCCTACCCCTCCACTTT	CASGDTLPLHF
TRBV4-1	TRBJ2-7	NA	TGCGCCAGCAGCCAGGAATTTACAGGGCCCGGTTACGAGCAGTACTTC	CASSQEFTGPGYEQYF
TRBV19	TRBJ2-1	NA	TGTGCCAGTAGTATGAGGACGGGATCCTACAATGAGCAGTTCTTC	CASSMRTGSYNEQFF
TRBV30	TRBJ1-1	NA	TGTGCCTGGAGTCAGGGATACACTGAAGCTTTCTTT	CAWSQGYTEAFF
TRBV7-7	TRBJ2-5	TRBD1	TGTGCCAGCAGCTACCGGGCCGGGACAGGTCAAGAGACCCAGTACTTC	CASSYRAGTGQETQYF
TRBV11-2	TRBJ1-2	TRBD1	TGTGCCAGCAGCTTAGGGGACAGGGATGGCTACACCTTC	CASSLGDRDGYTF
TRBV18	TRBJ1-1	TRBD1	TGTGCCAGCTCACGGACAGGGGGCGGCGAAGCTTTCTTT	CASSRTGGGEAFF
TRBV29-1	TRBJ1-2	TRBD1	TGCAGCGTTGCCCGACCTCAGGGGGCGCGTAACTATGGCTACACCTTC	CSVARPQGARNYGYTF
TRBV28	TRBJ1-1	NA	TGTGCCAGCAGTTTACGGTTCGAGGGCACTGAAGCTTTCTTT	CASSLRFEGTEAFF
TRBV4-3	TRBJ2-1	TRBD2	TGCGCCAGCAGCCAAGAGGGGACTAGCGGGGTGTTGGTGCAGTTCTTC	CASSQEGTSGVLVQFF
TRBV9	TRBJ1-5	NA	TGTGCCAGCAGCGTAGAGGGAGGAACTCAGCCCCAGCATTTT	CASSVEGGTQPQHF
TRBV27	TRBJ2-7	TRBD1	TGTGCCAGCAGGGGTAGGCATGATGACAGGGACTACGAGCAGTACTTC	CASRGRHDDRDYEQYF
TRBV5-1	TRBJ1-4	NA	TGCGCCAGCAGCTTGTCGGGTACACTTAATGAAAAACTGTTTTTT	CASSLSGTLNEKLFF
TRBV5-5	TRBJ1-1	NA	TGTGCCAGCAGCTTGGAGGGGGATGGTACTGAAGCTTTCTTT	CASSLEGDGTEAFF
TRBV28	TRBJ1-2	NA	TGTGCCAGCAGTTTAGTTAGGGGCAGGGGAATGTATGGCTACACCTTC	CASSLVRGRGMYGYTF
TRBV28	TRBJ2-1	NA	TGTGCCAGCACAGAGGACCACCCACGGGGTGGAGTATACAATGAGCAGTTCTTC	CASTEDHPRGGVYNEQFF
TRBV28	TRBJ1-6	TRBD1	TGTGCCAGCAGGAGGACAGGGGGCTTCTCACCCCTCCACTTT	CASRRTGGFSPLHF